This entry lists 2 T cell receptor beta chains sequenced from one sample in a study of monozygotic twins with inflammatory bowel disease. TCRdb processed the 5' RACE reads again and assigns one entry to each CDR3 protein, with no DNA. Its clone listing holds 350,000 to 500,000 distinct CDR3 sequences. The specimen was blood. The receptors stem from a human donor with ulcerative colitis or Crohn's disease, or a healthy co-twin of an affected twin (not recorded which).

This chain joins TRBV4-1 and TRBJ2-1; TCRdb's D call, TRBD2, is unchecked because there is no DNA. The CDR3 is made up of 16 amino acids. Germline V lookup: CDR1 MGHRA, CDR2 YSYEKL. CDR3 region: CASSQNLAGGYNEQFF.

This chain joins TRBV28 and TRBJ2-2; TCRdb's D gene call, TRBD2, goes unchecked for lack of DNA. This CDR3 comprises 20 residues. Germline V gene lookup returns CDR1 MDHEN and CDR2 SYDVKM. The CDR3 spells CASSSATSGLAGGNTGELFF. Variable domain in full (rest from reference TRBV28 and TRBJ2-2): DVKVTQSSRYLVKRTGEKVFLECVQDMDHENMFWYRQDPGLGLRLIYFSYDVKMKEKGDIPEGYSVSREKKERFSLILESASTNQTSMYLCASSSATSGLAGGNTGELFFGEGSRLTVL.